This TCR beta chain was obtained from a study of shared clonotypes between healthy human individuals. This table comes from immunoSEQ multiplex PCR, and its TCRdb copy is limited to in-frame clones, with some not included. The table shows about 680,000 clones, with about 92% occurring only once. Per germline, CDR1 SNHLY and CDR2 FYNNEI. The trim removed 7 bases at V and 4 bases at J, leaving 18 bases unmatched. This CDR3 spans 18 amino acids. Naive CD8 populations comprised CD45RO-negative cells positively selected for CCR7, excluding terminally differentiated effector memory CD45RA+ cells. What was sequenced was naive CD8+ T cells sorted from blood. This chain joins TRBV2 and TRBJ2-2; 7 positions match TRBD2. The source is a man aged 25-40 years in good health. The CDR3, as DNA: TGTGCCAGCACCGATGAAGGGAGGGCTTCCTTGGGCACCGGGGAGCTGTTTTTT. Protein sequence: CASTDEGRASLGTGELFF.